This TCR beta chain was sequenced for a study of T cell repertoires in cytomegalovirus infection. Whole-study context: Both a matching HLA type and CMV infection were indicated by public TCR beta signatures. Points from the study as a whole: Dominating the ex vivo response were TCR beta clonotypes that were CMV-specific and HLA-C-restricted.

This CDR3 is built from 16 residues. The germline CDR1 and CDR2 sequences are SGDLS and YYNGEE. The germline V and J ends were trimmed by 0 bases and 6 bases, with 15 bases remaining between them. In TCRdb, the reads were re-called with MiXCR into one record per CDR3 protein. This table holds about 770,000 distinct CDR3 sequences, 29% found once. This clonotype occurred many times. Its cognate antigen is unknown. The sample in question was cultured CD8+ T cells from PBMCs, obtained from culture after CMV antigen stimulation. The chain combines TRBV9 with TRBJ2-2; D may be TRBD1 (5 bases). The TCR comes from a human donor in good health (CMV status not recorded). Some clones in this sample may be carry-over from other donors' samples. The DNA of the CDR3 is TGTGCCAGCAGCGTAGAGGCAGAATCCAGGGCCGGGGAGCTGTTTTTT. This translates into CASSVEAESRAGELFF.